The 11 T cell receptor beta chains in this list originate from one sample, sequenced in a study of long-term antiretroviral therapy in people with HIV. It was version v3.0 of the immunoSEQ assay that was run at survey level. The data were produced by immunoSEQ multiplex PCR, yet TCRdb's version contains in-frame clones alone and is incomplete. The sample contains 10,000 to 13,000 clones, approximately 80% of which appear only once. Sample: unsorted PBMCs, taken 1.2 years after starting antiretroviral therapy. Receptors were obtained from a man aged 35 to 55 with HIV.

The chain carries TRBV5-5 and TRBJ1-3, with D possibly being TRBD1 (5 bases). Germline V CDR1 and CDR2: SGHKS, YYEKEE (reference sequence). Trimming took 4 bases from V and 4 from J, leaving 6 bases between them. The CDR3 is 12 residues long. The CDR3 region is CASSPGGNTIYF. The CDR3 region has the DNA TGTGCCAGCAGCCCAGGGGGAAACACCATATATTTT.

The chain recombines TRBV7-8 with TRBJ2-2, with D perhaps TRBD1 or TRBD2 (5 bases each). Looked up from germline, CDR1 is SGHVS and CDR2 is FQNEAQ. V lost 5 bases to trimming and J lost 7 bases, with 14 bases between them. The CDR3 runs to 14 residues. CDR3 nucleotide sequence: TGTGCCAGCAGCCCCATAAGAGGGGTCGGGGAGCTGTTTTTT. Translation: CASSPIRGVGELFF.

This chain links TRBV5-6 with TRBJ2-7, with TRBD2 as a possible D gene (5 bases). Germline CDR1 is SGHDT and CDR2 is YYEEEE. V gave up 2 bases and J gave up 0 bases, with 15 bases separating them. CDR3 length equals 16 residues. The DNA of the CDR3 is TGTGCCAGCAGCTTAGCCCCCCGGGGTAGCTCCTACGAGCAGTACTTC. This encodes CASSLAPRGSSYEQYF.

CDR3 sequence (DNA): TGTGCCAGCACCCTGGGAGGGTATCAGCCCCAGCATTTT. It yields the protein CASTLGGYQPQHF. The chain employs TRBV28 and TRBJ1-5; no clear D gene. The CDR3 has 13 residues. V gave up 7 bases and J gave up 5 bases, with 12 bases separating them. The germline V gene has CDR1 MDHEN and CDR2 SYDVKM.

The chain is built from TRBV5-3 and TRBJ2-7; 10 nucleotides line up with TRBD2. TRBV5-3 is given ORF status, its function remaining uncertain. V lost 2 bases, J lost 7 bases, and 12 bases stayed unmatched. This CDR3 contains 16 residues. Written as DNA, the CDR3 is TGTGCCAGAAGCTTCTCCGGGACTAGCGAGTTGAGGGAGCAGTACTTC. This translates into CARSFSGTSELREQYF.

The chain combines TRBV30 with TRBJ2-1, with D possibly matching TRBD2 (5 bases). CDR3 size: 12 residues. The V gene lost 0 bases and the J gene lost 5 bases, with 5 bases spanning the gap. Germline CDR1 GTSNPN, CDR2 SVGIG (reference sequence). Here the CDR3 reads CAWSVGDNEQFF. CDR3 DNA: TGTGCCTGGAGTGTCGGGGACAATGAGCAGTTCTTC. Combining the CDR3 with reference TRBV30 and TRBJ2-1 gives the whole variable domain SQTIHQWPATLVQPVGSPLSLECTVEGTSNPNLYWYRQAAGRGLQLLFYSVGIGQISSEVPQNLSASRPQDRQFILSSKKLLLSDSGFYLCAWSVGDNEQFFGPGTRLTVL.

V gene TRBV21-1 combines with J gene TRBJ1-5; the table's D call TRBD1 went unverified against the DNA. TRBV21-1 is reported as a pseudogene. The CDR3 covers 13 residues. DNA for the CDR3: TGTGCCAGCAGCAAATTCCCCAAACAGCCCCAGCATTTT. Translating gives CASSKFPKQPQHF.

The CDR3: CASSIGDKSYEQYF. The CDR3 coding sequence is TGTGCCAGTAGTATAGGGGACAAATCCTACGAGCAGTACTTC. The chain recombines TRBV19 with TRBJ2-7; D perhaps matches TRBD1 (6 bases). The CDR3 is 14 residues long. Trimming shortened V by 1 base and J by 1 base, and 8 bases separated the two germline ends. Per the germline V gene, CDR1 is LNHDA and CDR2 is SQIVND (reference sequence).

This chain links TRBV21-1 with TRBJ2-2; the table names TRBD1, a call not compared with the DNA. TRBV21-1 is noted as a pseudogene. This CDR3 contains 19 residues. The CDR3 coding sequence is TGTGCCAGCAGCAAAGCGCTTGACAGGGATAGGGCTAACACCGGGGAGCTGTTTTTT. Residues: CASSKALDRDRANTGELFF.

The chain recombines TRBV7-2 with TRBJ2-7; a possible D gene is TRBD1 (6 bases). Germline V gene sequence: CDR1 SGHTA, CDR2 FQGNSA. CDR3 length equals 14 residues. Trimming removed 1 base at V and 2 bases at J, with 9 bases between. Here the CDR3 reads CASSLEPGAYEQYF. CDR3 in DNA: TGTGCCAGCAGCTTAGAGCCAGGGGCCTACGAGCAGTACTTC.

The chain recombines TRBV6-1 with TRBJ1-3; no definite D call. This CDR3 region has 14 residues. Germline V gives CDR1 MNHNS, CDR2 SASEGT. The V end was cut by 2 bases, the J end by 7 bases, with 12 bases between. In nucleotides, the CDR3 is TGTGCCAGCAGTGAATCGAAAGACGGGAACACCATATATTTT. Its protein is CASSESKDGNTIYF.